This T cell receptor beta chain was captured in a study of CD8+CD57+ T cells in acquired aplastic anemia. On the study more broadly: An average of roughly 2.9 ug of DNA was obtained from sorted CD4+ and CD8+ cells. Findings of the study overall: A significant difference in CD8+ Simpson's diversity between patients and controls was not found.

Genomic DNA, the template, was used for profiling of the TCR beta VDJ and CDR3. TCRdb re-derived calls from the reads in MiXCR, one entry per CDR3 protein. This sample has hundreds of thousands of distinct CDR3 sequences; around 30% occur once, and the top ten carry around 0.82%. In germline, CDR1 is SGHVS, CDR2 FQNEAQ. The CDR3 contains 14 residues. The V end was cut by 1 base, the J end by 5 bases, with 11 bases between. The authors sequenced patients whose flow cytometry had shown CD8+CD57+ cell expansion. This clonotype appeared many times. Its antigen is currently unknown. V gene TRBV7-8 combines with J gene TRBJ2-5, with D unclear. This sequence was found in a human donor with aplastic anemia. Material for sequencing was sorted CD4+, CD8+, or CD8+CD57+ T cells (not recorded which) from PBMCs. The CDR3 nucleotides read TGTGCCAGCAGCTTAGATGTCATCCGCGAGACCCAGTACTTC. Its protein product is CASSLDVIRETQYF.